Listed here is a single T cell receptor beta chain. The CDR3 spans 14 residues. The V end lost 2 bases, the J end lost 6 bases, and 11 bases lay between the germline ends. Germline CDR1 SNHLY, CDR2 FYNNEI. Original analysis: Estimation of nucleated cell counts was performed using reference gene primer amplification. The assay was immunoSEQ multiplex PCR, and TCRdb's table has in-frame clones only and misses some. Clonal size and the V and J genes are those of that table, whereas D and trimming came from the DNA. The data hold roughly 300,000 clones, with roughly 92% observed a single time. The entry originates in a study of blood T cell repertoires in COVID-19. Across the study: Samples came from the United States, Italy and Spain, spanning acute and convalescent COVID-19.

Material for sequencing was peripheral blood. This receptor was taken from a woman aged 30 to 39 with COVID-19, enrolled during active disease. The V call is TRBV2, the J call TRBJ1-5; perhaps TRBD1 as D (5 bases). For the CDR3, the DNA is TGTGCCAGCAGTGAACAACAGGCTCTTCAGCCCCAGCATTTT. Translating it yields CASSEQQALQPQHF.